This T cell receptor beta chain emerged from a study of response to subunit inactivated influenza vaccine. Whole-study results and caveats: Few new T cells, the authors suggested, are recruited by each seasonal influenza vaccination.

TCRdb re-derived calls from the RT-PCR reads in MiXCR, one entry per CDR3 protein. The repertoire has about 700,000 distinct CDR3 sequences, less than 20% of them found once; the top ten carry 11%. Notes on this clonotype: What it binds is not known.

Here the sequenced sample was PBMCs from blood, taken less than 13 days after vaccination. This clonotype was obtained from a man aged 45-65 years who received an inactivated influenza vaccine.

The CDR3 sequence is CSARGTSGGPELFF. In nucleotides, the CDR3 is TGCAGTGCTAGAGGGACTAGCGGGGGTCCGGAATTGTTTTTT. This sequence joins TRBV20-1 and TRBJ2-2, with 13 bases aligning to TRBD2. CDR3 length: 14 residues. The V gene's germline CDR1 is DFQATT and CDR2 SNEGSKA (reference sequence). V shed 1 base and J 15 bases; nucleotides not matched to a gene: 8.